This TCR beta chain appears in the sequencing data of a study of blood T cell repertoires in COVID-19. Study details: The cDNA or gDNA used as material had been derived from T cells, B-cell-depleted T cells, or PBMCs.

This clone has just a few counts. Recruitment covered over 20 US areas and drew participants whose ages spanned about 18 to 90 years. Original analysis: Amplification of reference gene primers provided the estimated nucleated cell counts. Data came from immunoSEQ multiplex PCR; TCRdb stores just in-frame clones and leaves some out. V and J calls and clone size follow that table, whereas D and trimming were derived from the DNA. The table includes more than 250,000 clones, roughly 88% detected once. Trimming cost V 5 bases and J 5 bases, with 16 bases left between them. The CDR3 covers 15 residues. Germline V gene data show CDR1 as MNHEY and CDR2 as SMNVEV (reference sequence).

The TCR was taken from a young man who had recovered from COVID-19. The J gene is TRBJ1-5, the V gene TRBV27; the D is unclear. Material for sequencing was PBMCs or T cells enriched from blood (not recorded which). The chain's CDR3 is CASSPKDGGDQPQHF. The CDR3 region has the DNA TGTGCCAGCAGTCCCAAGGACGGCGGGGATCAGCCCCAGCATTTT.